These T cell receptor beta chains were read from a single sample in a study of monozygotic twins with cystic fibrosis. Assay: immunoSEQ multiplex PCR; the TCRdb copy retains only in-frame clones and omits some. The sample lists 7,000 to 9,500 clones, roughly 94% occurring once. Sequenced sample: blood. These receptors were taken from a boy aged 2 to 10 with cystic fibrosis. Each CDR3 is given with its conserved first and last residue. The D gene is left open where the match is weak. Clone size, where shown, is once, few, many, or a class for clones that have expanded.

v_call	d_call	j_call	clone_size	cdr3_aa	cdr3_nt
TRBV11-3	NA	TRBJ1-2	NA	CASSFRNYGYTF	TGTGCCAGCAGCTTTAGGAACTATGGCTACACCTTC
TRBV9	TRBD1	TRBJ1-1	NA	CASSARDRHTEAFF	TGTGCCAGCAGCGCCCGGGACAGACACACTGAAGCTTTCTTT
TRBV6-1	NA	TRBJ2-1	NA	CASSSIADLEQFF	TGTGCCAGCAGCTCTATAGCGGACCTGGAGCAGTTCTTC
TRBV5-1	TRBD1	TRBJ2-2	NA	CASSSIVDRGTGELFF	TGCGCCAGCAGCTCGATAGTGGACAGGGGCACCGGGGAGCTGTTTTTT
TRBV7-3	TRBD2	TRBJ2-2	NA	CASSASGANTGELFF	TGTGCCAGCAGCGCTAGCGGAGCTAACACCGGGGAGCTGTTTTTT
TRBV2	TRBD1	TRBJ1-4	NA	CASSGQGGEKLFF	TGTGCCAGCAGTGGACAGGGCGGGGAAAAACTGTTTTTT
TRBV2	TRBD1	TRBJ2-3	NA	CASSLRTGGTDTQYF	TGTGCCAGCAGTTTGAGGACAGGCGGCACAGATACGCAGTATTTT
TRBV4-1	NA	TRBJ1-5	once	CASSQMSGQPQHF	TGCGCCAGCAGCCAGATGTCAGGGCAGCCCCAGCATTTT
TRBV9	NA	TRBJ1-3	NA	CASSASGVSGNTIYF	TGTGCCAGCAGCGCGTCGGGGGTCTCTGGAAACACCATATATTTT
TRBV6-6	NA	TRBJ2-3	few	CASSYSDTQYF	TGTGCCAGCAGTTACTCAGATACGCAGTATTTT
TRBV6-5	NA	TRBJ2-6	NA	CASSPSRSGANVLTF	TGTGCCAGCAGTCCCAGCAGGTCTGGGGCCAACGTCCTGACTTTC
TRBV10-3	NA	TRBJ1-3	NA	CAIRESSGNTIYF	TGTGCCATCAGGGAGAGCTCTGGAAACACCATATATTTT
TRBV4-1	NA	TRBJ2-7	NA	CASSRSEGYEQYF	TGCGCCAGCAGTCGTAGTGAGGGTTACGAGCAGTACTTC
TRBV29-1	NA	TRBJ2-2	NA	CSVLDSSSNTGELFF	TGCAGCGTACTGGACAGCAGCTCGAACACCGGGGAGCTGTTTTTT
TRBV6-5	NA	TRBJ2-3	NA	CASSYRGSTDTQYF	TGTGCCAGCAGTTATCGAGGGAGCACAGATACGCAGTATTTT
TRBV25-1	TRBD1	TRBJ2-3	NA	CASSELGQASTDTQYF	TGTGCCAGCAGTGAACTAGGACAGGCTAGCACAGATACGCAGTATTTT
TRBV5-1	NA	TRBJ2-1	NA	CASSWSLGNEQFF	TGCGCCAGCAGCTGGAGCCTAGGAAATGAGCAGTTCTTC
TRBV4-1	TRBD1	TRBJ1-2	NA	CASSQDLGPRDRVDGYTF	TGCGCCAGCAGCCAAGACCTGGGACCCCGGGACAGGGTTGATGGCTACACCTTC
TRBV11-2	NA	TRBJ1-1	NA	CASSPNLAELTEAFF	TGTGCCAGCAGCCCTAACCTGGCAGAGCTTACTGAAGCTTTCTTT